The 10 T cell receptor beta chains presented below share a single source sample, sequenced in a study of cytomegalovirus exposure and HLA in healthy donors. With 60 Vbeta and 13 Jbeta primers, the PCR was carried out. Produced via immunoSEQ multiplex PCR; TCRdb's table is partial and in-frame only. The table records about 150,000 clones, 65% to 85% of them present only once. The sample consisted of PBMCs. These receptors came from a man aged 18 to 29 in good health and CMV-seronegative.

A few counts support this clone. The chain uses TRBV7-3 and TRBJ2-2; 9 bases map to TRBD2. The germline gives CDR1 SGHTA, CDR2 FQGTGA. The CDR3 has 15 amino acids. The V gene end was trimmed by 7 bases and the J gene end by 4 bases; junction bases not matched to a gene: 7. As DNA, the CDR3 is TGTGCCAGCACCCCGGGACTAGCTGCCACCGGGGAGCTGTTTTTT. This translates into CASTPGLAATGELFF.

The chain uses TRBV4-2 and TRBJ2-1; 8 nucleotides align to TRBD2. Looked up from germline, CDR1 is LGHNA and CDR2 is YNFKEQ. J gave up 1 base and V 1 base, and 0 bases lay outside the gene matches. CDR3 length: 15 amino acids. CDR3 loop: CASSQAGGSYNEQFF. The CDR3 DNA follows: TGTGCCAGCAGCCAAGCGGGGGGGTCCTACAATGAGCAGTTCTTC.

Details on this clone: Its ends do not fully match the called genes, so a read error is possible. The CDR3 DNA reads TGCGCCAGCAGCTTGGGGGGACCGTCGGAACCGGGAGGCGTCTTT. Translated: CASSLGGPSEPGGVF. The V gene is TRBV5-1, the J gene TRBJ1-1, with a possible D match to TRBD1 (5 bases). The V gene's germline CDR1 is SGHRS and CDR2 YFSETQ. The CDR3 spans 15 residues.

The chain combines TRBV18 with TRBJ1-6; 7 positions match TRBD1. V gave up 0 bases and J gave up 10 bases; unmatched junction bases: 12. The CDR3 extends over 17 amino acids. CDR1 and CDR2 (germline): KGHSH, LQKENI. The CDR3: CASSPPVPGTVASPLHF. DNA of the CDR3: TGTGCCAGCTCACCACCCGTCCCCGGGACAGTAGCCTCACCCCTCCACTTT.

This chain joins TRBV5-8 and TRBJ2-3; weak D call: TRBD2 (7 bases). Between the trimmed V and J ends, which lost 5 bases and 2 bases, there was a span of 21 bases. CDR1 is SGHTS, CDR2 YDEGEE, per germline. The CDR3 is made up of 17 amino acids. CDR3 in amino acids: CASRIPGGPINTDTQYF. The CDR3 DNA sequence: TGTGCCAGCAGGATTCCGGGGGGCCCTATCAACACAGATACGCAGTATTTT.

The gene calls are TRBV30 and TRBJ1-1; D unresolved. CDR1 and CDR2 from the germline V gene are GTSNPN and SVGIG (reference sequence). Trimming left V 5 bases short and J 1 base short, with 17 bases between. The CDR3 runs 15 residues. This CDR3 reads CAWSRMFGRNTEAFF. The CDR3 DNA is TGTGCCTGGTCCAGGATGTTCGGCAGGAACACTGAAGCTTTCTTT.

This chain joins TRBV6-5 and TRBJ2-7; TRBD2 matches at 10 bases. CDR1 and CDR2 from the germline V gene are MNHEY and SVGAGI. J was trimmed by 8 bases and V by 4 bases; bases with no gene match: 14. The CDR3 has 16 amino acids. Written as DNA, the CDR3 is TGTGCCAGCAGTTGGGCCGCGGGAGCGGGGGGGACCCAGCAGTACTTC. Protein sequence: CASSWAAGAGGTQQYF.

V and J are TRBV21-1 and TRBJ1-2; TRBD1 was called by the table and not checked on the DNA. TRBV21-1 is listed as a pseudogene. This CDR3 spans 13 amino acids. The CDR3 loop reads CASTRQGVGGYTF. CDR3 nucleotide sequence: TGTGCCAGCACCCGACAGGGGGTCGGTGGCTACACCTTC.

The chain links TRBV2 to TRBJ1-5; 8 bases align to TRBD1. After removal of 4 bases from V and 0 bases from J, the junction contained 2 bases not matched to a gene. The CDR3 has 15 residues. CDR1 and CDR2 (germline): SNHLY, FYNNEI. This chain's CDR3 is CASSVQGASNQPQHF. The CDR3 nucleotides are TGTGCCAGCAGTGTGCAGGGGGCTAGCAATCAGCCCCAGCATTTT.

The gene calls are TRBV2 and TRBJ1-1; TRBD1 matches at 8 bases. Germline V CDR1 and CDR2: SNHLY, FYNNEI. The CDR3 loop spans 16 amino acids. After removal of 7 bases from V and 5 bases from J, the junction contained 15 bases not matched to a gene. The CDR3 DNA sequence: TGTGCCAGCATGGATCGTATCAGGACAGGGAGAACTGAAGCTTTCTTT. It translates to CASMDRIRTGRTEAFF. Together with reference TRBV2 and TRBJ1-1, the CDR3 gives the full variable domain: EPEVTQTPSHQVTQMGQEVILRCVPISNHLYFYWYRQILGQKVEFLVSFYNNEISEKSEIFDDQFSVERPDGSNFTLKIRSTKLEDSAMYFCASMDRIRTGRTEAFFGQGTRLTVV.